Listed below are T cell receptor beta chains from one sample, sequenced in a study of shared clonotypes between healthy human individuals. Sequenced by immunoSEQ multiplex PCR; TCRdb stores in-frame clones only, minus some. Of approximately 710,000 clones in the sample, roughly 91% were seen once. The specimen sequenced was memory CD8+ T cells from PBMCs. These TCRs come from a man aged 18 to 30 in good health. Some clones in this sample may be carry-over from other donors' samples. Each CDR3 is given with its conserved first and last residue. Fields, in order: clone size, V gene, D gene, J gene, CDR3 protein, CDR3 DNA. D genes are given only for firm matches. Only part of the rows carry a size: once, few, many, or a class if the clone is expanded.

clone_size: .
v_call: TRBV7-9
d_call: .
j_call: TRBJ1-2
cdr3_aa: CASSQRERFADGYTF
cdr3_nt: TGTGCCAGCAGCCAACGGGAACGCTTCGCAGATGGCTACACCTTC

clone_size: .
v_call: TRBV29-1
d_call: .
j_call: TRBJ1-4
cdr3_aa: CSVEIQGTNEKLFF
cdr3_nt: TGCAGCGTTGAGATACAGGGAACTAATGAAAAACTGTTTTTT

clone_size: .
v_call: TRBV7-6
d_call: TRBD2
j_call: TRBJ2-7
cdr3_aa: CASSLGRPGRGPGLAGAYEQYF
cdr3_nt: TGTGCCAGCAGCTTAGGCCGTCCCGGTCGGGGGCCCGGACTAGCGGGAGCCTACGAGCAGTACTTC

clone_size: .
v_call: TRBV18
d_call: TRBD1
j_call: TRBJ2-5
cdr3_aa: CASSPILYWTGETQYF
cdr3_nt: TGTGCCAGCTCACCAATATTATATTGGACAGGGGAGACCCAGTACTTC

clone_size: .
v_call: TRBV4-1
d_call: TRBD2
j_call: TRBJ2-1
cdr3_aa: CASSQDGRALAGFYNEQFF
cdr3_nt: TGCGCCAGCAGCCAAGATGGTAGGGCTCTAGCGGGGTTCTACAATGAGCAGTTCTTC

clone_size: .
v_call: TRBV28
d_call: TRBD1
j_call: TRBJ1-4
cdr3_aa: CASSLDLGQGDHEKLFF
cdr3_nt: TGTGCCAGCAGTTTAGATTTGGGACAGGGGGATCATGAAAAACTGTTTTTT

clone_size: .
v_call: TRBV14
d_call: TRBD2
j_call: TRBJ2-7
cdr3_aa: CASSQSGLAGLYEQYF
cdr3_nt: TGTGCCAGCAGCCAATCGGGACTAGCGGGACTCTACGAGCAGTACTTC

clone_size: .
v_call: TRBV5-1
d_call: .
j_call: TRBJ2-1
cdr3_aa: CASSLALYNEQFF
cdr3_nt: TGCGCCAGCAGCTTGGCCCTGTACAATGAGCAGTTCTTC

clone_size: .
v_call: TRBV11-1
d_call: .
j_call: TRBJ2-7
cdr3_aa: CASSLDLGSPYEQYF
cdr3_nt: TGTGCCAGCAGCTTAGATCTGGGCTCTCCCTACGAGCAGTACTTC

clone_size: once
v_call: TRBV30
d_call: .
j_call: TRBJ2-3
cdr3_aa: CAWSRPGQQYF
cdr3_nt: TGTGCCTGGAGTAGGCCGGGACAGCAGTATTTT

clone_size: .
v_call: TRBV6-5
d_call: .
j_call: TRBJ2-3
cdr3_aa: CASSYGRAGSDTQYF
cdr3_nt: TGTGCCAGCAGTTACGGCAGGGCGGGTTCGGATACGCAGTATTTT

clone_size: .
v_call: TRBV19
d_call: TRBD2
j_call: TRBJ2-1
cdr3_aa: CASNMALVVAGGYNEQFF
cdr3_nt: TGTGCCAGTAATATGGCTCTTGTGGTGGCGGGGGGTTACAATGAGCAGTTCTTC

clone_size: .
v_call: TRBV5-1
d_call: TRBD2
j_call: TRBJ2-5
cdr3_aa: CASSLGLAGGETQYF
cdr3_nt: TGCGCCAGCAGCTTGGGACTAGCGGGAGGAGAGACCCAGTACTTC

clone_size: .
v_call: TRBV30
d_call: .
j_call: TRBJ2-5
cdr3_aa: CAWTMGVGRETQYF
cdr3_nt: TGTGCCTGGACGATGGGGGTCGGTCGAGAGACCCAGTACTTC

clone_size: .
v_call: TRBV5-1
d_call: TRBD2
j_call: TRBJ2-1
cdr3_aa: CASSLGWESSGNNEQFF
cdr3_nt: TGCGCCAGCAGCTTGGGTTGGGAGTCTAGCGGCAACAATGAGCAGTTCTTC

clone_size: .
v_call: TRBV19
d_call: .
j_call: TRBJ2-3
cdr3_aa: CATGSEGATDTQYF
cdr3_nt: TGTGCCACCGGGAGCGAGGGAGCCACAGATACGCAGTATTTT

clone_size: .
v_call: TRBV5-4
d_call: TRBD2
j_call: TRBJ2-7
cdr3_aa: CASQRDSYEQYF
cdr3_nt: TGTGCCAGCCAGCGGGACTCCTACGAGCAGTACTTC

clone_size: once
v_call: TRBV30
d_call: TRBD1
j_call: TRBJ2-5
cdr3_aa: CAWGWTGGLETQYF
cdr3_nt: TGTGCCTGGGGGTGGACAGGGGGCCTTGAGACCCAGTACTTC

clone_size: once
v_call: TRBV11-2
d_call: .
j_call: TRBJ2-1
cdr3_aa: CASSLGASSYNEQFF
cdr3_nt: TGTGCCAGCAGCTTAGGTGCAAGCTCCTACAATGAGCAGTTCTTC

clone_size: .
v_call: TRBV7-6
d_call: TRBD1
j_call: TRBJ1-2
cdr3_aa: CASSLEGARGYTF
cdr3_nt: TGTGCCAGCAGCTTAGAGGGGGCGAGGGGCTACACCTTC

clone_size: .
v_call: TRBV7-9
d_call: TRBD2
j_call: TRBJ2-1
cdr3_aa: CAGSPTGGSGLYNEQFF
cdr3_nt: TGTGCCGGCAGCCCAACCGGGGGTAGCGGGTTATACAATGAGCAGTTCTTC

clone_size: .
v_call: TRBV5-5
d_call: TRBD2
j_call: TRBJ2-5
cdr3_aa: CASSLGVGGRASETQYF
cdr3_nt: TGTGCCAGCAGCTTGGGGGTCGGCGGGAGGGCCAGTGAGACCCAGTACTTC